This TCR beta chain derives from a study of glioma-infiltrating T cells (dated by TCRdb to the mid-2010s). With respect to the entire study: Low-grade gliomas were WHO grade II oligodendrogliomas or astrocytomas, and glioblastomas were WHO grade IV tumors sampled at initial rather than recurrent diagnosis. Dexamethasone was administered to glioma patients for six or fewer days before surgery. The sequencing target for blood libraries was about 4.5- to 11-fold coverage of 950,000 to 1,000,000 peripheral T cells. The study sequenced TCR alpha- and beta-chain repertoires from glioma tissue, from non-neoplastic brain tissue and from matched peripheral blood mononuclear cells. To measure divergence between tissue and blood T-cell populations, each tissue-infiltrating repertoire was compared with the peripheral blood repertoire of the same patient. Three low-grade glioma patients, about 8 primary glioblastoma patients, and three non-glioma patients who contributed non-neoplastic brain tissue made up the paired cohort.

With regard to this clonotype: Its antigen is unknown. No quality values exist for individual bases; no much larger clone is one base distant.

TCR alpha and beta CDR3 regions were amplified with the iRepertoire nested amplicon-rescue multiplex PCR (arm-PCR) platform from RNA. One-step reverse transcription and amplification used roughly 95-400 ng of tissue mRNA or PBMC total RNA as input. Following bead purification, Illumina adapters were added by a secondary multiplex PCR, and the libraries were gel-purified between 200 and 400 bp. The libraries contained internal 6-nucleotide barcodes that were used for demultiplexing. Libraries were sequenced on an Illumina MiSeq with 2x220 or 2x250 nucleotide paired-end reads. Concerning the study's data processing: FLASH 1.2.11 was used to merge paired reads, and BWA-MEM then aligned the reads to the GRCh37 human genome before TRA and TRB reads were extracted. V and J assignment used an IMGT-derived reference of cassette sequences and CDR3 motifs that included pseudogenes. Reads were translated in three frames, and productive CDR3s were defined as those with a C...FGXG motif and no stop codons. A clonotype was defined as a unique combination of a V-J cassette pair and a CDR3 amino acid sequence. Reads were filtered by Hamming distance, with the threshold set by the sequence error rate of each sample in mapped regions. TCRdb reprocessed the public reads (quality trimming at Q25 with fastp, clone calling with MiXCR) and kept in-frame beta chains. Each CDR3 protein gets just one entry, which takes the most common genes and DNA from the rows behind it. It is TCRdb's table, rather than the study itself, that gives the V and J calls and clone size. Recorded for this sample are 300,000 to 450,000 distinct CDR3 sequences; about two fifths of them occurred a single time. The ten largest clones take up around 12% of the sample.

The germline V and J ends show losses of 3 bases and 12 bases respectively, and no gene match explains 9 bases of the junction. According to the germline V gene (reference sequence), CDR1 reads DFQATT and CDR2 reads SNEGSKA. The CDR3 contains 14 residues, cysteine and phenylalanine counted. Of the read, only the CDR3 DNA is kept; its 42 bases are in frame from base 1. Beyond this particular receptor, the publication reports: The group comparisons were based on small numbers of patients: three non-neoplastic, three low-grade glioma and seven or eight glioblastoma patients. VJ-independent divergence between tissue and blood was lower than expected in non-neoplastic patients but higher than expected in all gliomas, particularly low-grade gliomas. Very few CDR3 sequences were found to be shared between tissue and blood, and this scarcity was attributed to high CDR3 diversity and limited sampling. Patients with low tissue-blood divergence were marked by a signature set of shared blood CDR3 motifs, and this signature set was depleted in highly divergent patients.

Immediately after resection, surgical brain or tumor specimens were cryofrozen in liquid nitrogen, with peripheral blood cells collected concurrently. This receptor chain uses TRBV20-1 and TRBJ2-1; TRBD2 aligns with 12 central bases. Sequenced sample: glioma tissue, nonneoplastic brain tissue, or PBMCs (not recorded which). This TCR was recovered from a human donor with low-grade glioma or glioblastoma, undergoing nonglioma brain surgery, or in good health (not recorded which). For the CDR3, the sequence is CSASPGLAGKGQFF. The bases read TGCAGTGCTAGCCCAGGACTAGCGGGAAAGGGGCAGTTCTTC.